This entry lists 20 T cell receptor beta chains sequenced from one sample in a study of beta chain features in type 1 diabetes. Regarding the study as a whole: Significant though moderate, a shortening of TCRB CDR3s appeared in all four CD4+ subsets of Type 1 diabetes patients.

These receptors' antigens are unknown. Sequenced material consisted of expressed TCRB transcripts (all of the isolated RNA was reverse transcribed). The protocol was immunoSEQ multiplex PCR, while the TCRdb copy is restricted to in-frame clones and leaves out a portion. This table has hundreds of thousands of clones, around 15% appearing once. The sequenced material came from naive CD4+ T cells from blood. The source of these receptors is a man younger than 30 with type 1 diabetes.

This clone was seen a handful of times. The sample holds other DNA sequences that translate to the same CDR3. The J gene is TRBJ2-7, the V gene TRBV28; 7 positions agree with TRBD1. The CDR3 totals 12 residues. Germline V CDR1 and CDR2: MDHEN, SYDVKM. J was trimmed by 4 bases and V by 5 bases; bases with no gene match: 2. As DNA, the CDR3 is TGTGCCAGCAGTCTACAGGGGTACGAGCAGTACTTC. Translated: CASSLQGYEQYF. Combining the CDR3 with reference TRBV28 and TRBJ2-7 gives the whole variable domain DVKVTQSSRYLVKRTGEKVFLECVQDMDHENMFWYRQDPGLGLRLIYFSYDVKMKEKGDIPEGYSVSREKKERFSLILESASTNQTSMYLCASSLQGYEQYFGPGTRLTVT.

This chain joins TRBV4-1 and TRBJ2-5; D gene unclear. CDR3 length: 17 residues. The germline CDR1 and CDR2 sequences are MGHRA and YSYEKL. The germline V and J ends were trimmed by 4 bases and 2 bases, with 20 bases remaining between them. The chain's CDR3 is CASSRPSDGYHQETQYF. As DNA, the CDR3 is TGCGCCAGCAGCCGACCCTCGGACGGATACCATCAAGAGACCCAGTACTTC.

This chain uses TRBV30 with TRBJ1-2, with D tentatively TRBD1 (5 bases). The CDR3 totals 13 residues. V lost 7 bases, J lost 0 bases, and 12 bases lay in between. Germline V gene data show CDR1 as GTSNPN and CDR2 as SVGIG (reference sequence). This CDR3 is CASGGGPNYGYTF. CDR3 DNA: TGTGCCTCCGGGGGGGGTCCTAACTATGGCTACACCTTC.

Only a few counts were recorded for this clone. V gene TRBV10-3 combines with J gene TRBJ1-1; D ambiguous. The CDR3 is 12 amino acids. Germline loops: CDR1 ENHRY, CDR2 SYGVKD. V gave up 1 base and J gave up 7 bases, with 7 bases separating them. The CDR3 region has the DNA TGTGCCATCAGTGAGTATGAGGTTGAAGCTTTCTTT. Translation: CAISEYEVEAFF.

This clone was seen only a few times. The J gene is TRBJ1-5, the V gene TRBV4-2; TRBD1 agrees at 7 bases. Germline-derived CDR1 and CDR2 are LGHNA and YNFKEQ. After removal of 0 bases from V and 6 bases from J, the junction contained 8 bases not matched to a gene. CDR3 length equals 16 residues. The CDR3 reads CASSQDRVDRAQPQHF. The CDR3 DNA follows: TGTGCCAGCAGCCAAGATCGGGTTGACAGGGCTCAGCCCCAGCATTTT.

The J gene is TRBJ2-7, the V gene TRBV6-5; tentative D call: TRBD1 (6 bases). The CDR3 runs to 13 residues. Deletions cut 1 base from V and 4 bases from J, with 8 bases between. Germline CDR1 MNHEY, CDR2 SVGAGI. CDR3 DNA sequence: TGTGCCAGCAGTTACTGGGGGCCATACGAGCAGTACTTC. This sequence encodes CASSYWGPYEQYF.

The sample holds a few counts of this clone. For the CDR3, the DNA is TGTGCCAGCGAAAGCACAGATACGCAGTATTTT. Translated: CASESTDTQYF. V usage is TRBV28 and J usage is TRBJ2-3; D is uncertain. Looked up from germline, CDR1 is MDHEN and CDR2 is SYDVKM. The CDR3 length is 11 residues. The ends were cut back, 8 bases at V and 0 bases at J, with 3 bases in the middle.

This chain links TRBV12-5 with TRBJ1-3; 8 positions match TRBD1. J was trimmed by 0 bases and V by 2 bases; bases with no gene match: 15. This CDR3 comprises 20 residues. Germline CDR1 LGHNT, CDR2 FRNRAP. The CDR3, as DNA: TGTGCTAGTGGTTTGCCACAATTCATCGGACAGGGCCTCTCTGGAAACACCATATATTTT. This sequence encodes CASGLPQFIGQGLSGNTIYF. The variable domain in full, completed from reference TRBV12-5 and TRBJ1-3, reads DARVTQTPRHKVTEMGQEVTMRCQPILGHNTVFWYRQTMMQGLELLAYFRNRAPLDDSGMPKDRFSAEMPDATLATLKIQPSEPRDSAVYFCASGLPQFIGQGLSGNTIYFGEGSWLTVV.

This clone showed up just a few times. V gene TRBV27 combines with J gene TRBJ2-1, with D perhaps assigned TRBD1 or TRBD2 (5 bases each). Trimming took 7 bases from V and 0 from J, leaving 19 bases between them. CDR3 size: 17 residues. CDR1 and CDR2 from the germline V gene are MNHEY and SMNVEV (reference sequence). The chain's CDR3 is CASNIIGDASSYNEQFF. The CDR3 nucleotides read TGTGCCAGCAACATTATAGGGGACGCGAGCTCCTACAATGAGCAGTTCTTC.

This clone has more than one count but fewer than ten. The chain couples TRBV10-3 to TRBJ1-1; TRBD1 is a possible D gene (5 bases). Germline V gives CDR1 ENHRY, CDR2 SYGVKD. V lost 4 bases to trimming and J lost 0 bases, with 6 bases between them. CDR3 length equals 13 residues. CDR3 sequence reads: CAISGQLNTEAFF. CDR3 in DNA: TGTGCCATCAGTGGACAGTTGAACACTGAAGCTTTCTTT.

This clone was seen a handful of times. V and J are TRBV18 and TRBJ1-6; 9 bases map to TRBD1. V was pared by 8 bases and J by 7 bases, with 3 bases of the junction left unmatched. This CDR3 spans 13 amino acids. Germline V lookup: CDR1 KGHSH, CDR2 LQKENI. CDR3 loop: CASGDRENSPLHF. In nucleotides, the CDR3 is TGTGCCAGCGGGGACAGGGAAAATTCACCCCTCCACTTT.

This clone has more than one count but fewer than ten. The CDR3 spells CASSLGGADEKLFF. For the CDR3, the DNA is TGTGCCAGCAGCTTAGGGGGGGCAGATGAAAAACTGTTTTTT. The gene calls are TRBV7-9 and TRBJ1-4, with D perhaps matching TRBD1 (6 bases). CDR3 size: 14 residues. Germline values: CDR1 SEHNR, CDR2 FQNEAQ (reference sequence). V gave up 1 base and J gave up 6 bases, with 9 bases separating them.

This clone showed up just a few times. V usage is TRBV30 and J usage is TRBJ1-4, with a weak D call TRBD1 (5 bases). Germline V gene sequence: CDR1 GTSNPN, CDR2 SVGIG (reference sequence). V was pared by 1 base and J by 7 bases, with 10 bases between. The CDR3 covers 13 residues. This chain's CDR3 is CAWSEGMSEKLFF. The CDR3 DNA reads as TGTGCCTGGAGTGAGGGGATGAGTGAAAAACTGTTTTTT.

The chain joins TRBV28 to TRBJ2-3; D is unresolved. Deletions cut 7 bases from V and 0 bases from J, with 8 bases between. The germline CDR1 and CDR2 sequences are MDHEN and SYDVKM. The CDR3 is made up of 13 amino acids. The DNA of the CDR3 is TGTGCCAGCAAGGGATCTAGCACAGATACGCAGTATTTT. It translates to CASKGSSTDTQYF.

This clone was observed a few times. V and J are TRBV27 and TRBJ2-1; a possible D gene is TRBD1 (6 bases). Trimming took off 0 bases at V and 3 bases at J, with 12 bases between the two ends. The germline CDR1 and CDR2 sequences are MNHEY and SMNVEV (reference sequence). The CDR3 loop spans 16 amino acids. The CDR3 here is CASSLSLPGHYNEQFF. The CDR3 DNA reads TGTGCCAGCAGTTTATCCCTCCCGGGACACTACAATGAGCAGTTCTTC.

This clone has a handful of counts. V gene TRBV7-2 combines with J gene TRBJ2-5, with 8 nucleotides matching TRBD1. CDR1 is SGHTA and CDR2 is FQGNSA in the germline V gene. This CDR3 comprises 14 residues. Trimming removed 5 bases from V and 2 bases from J; junction bases left unmatched: 4. The CDR3 nucleotides read TGTGCCAGCAGCCCAGACAGGGGACAAGAGACCCAGTACTTC. This encodes CASSPDRGQETQYF.

The chain has TRBV6-6 and TRBJ2-1; no reliable D call. V dropped 6 bases and J dropped 7 bases, with 7 bases sitting between them. Germline values: CDR1 MNHNY, CDR2 SVGAGI (reference sequence). The CDR3 extends over 11 amino acids. CDR3 sequence: CASSRQNEQFF. CDR3 DNA sequence: TGTGCCAGCAGCCGGCAAAATGAGCAGTTCTTC.

CDR3 nucleotide sequence: TGCGCCAGCAGCTCAACAGGGGGACAGGGCTCAGGCAATGAGCAGTTCTTC. Encoded protein: CASSSTGGQGSGNEQFF. The chain couples TRBV5-1 to TRBJ2-1; 9 nucleotides match TRBD1. Germline V gives CDR1 SGHRS, CDR2 YFSETQ. The trim removed 3 bases at V and 6 bases at J, leaving 13 bases unmatched. This CDR3 contains 17 residues.

This clone appeared once. This sequence joins TRBV28 and TRBJ2-3; 11 positions agree with TRBD1. The CDR3 extends over 16 amino acids. With 5 bases clipped from V and 2 bases from J, the junction kept 6 bases outside the gene matches. CDR1 and CDR2 from the germline V gene are MDHEN and SYDVKM. The CDR3 DNA follows: TGTGCCAGCAGTCCCCCGGACAGGGGGCCCACAGATACGCAGTATTTT. Translation gives CASSPPDRGPTDTQYF.

The gene calls are TRBV7-6 and TRBJ2-6; possibly TRBD2 for D (5 bases). This CDR3 region has 16 residues. The germline V gene has CDR1 SGHVS and CDR2 FNYEAQ. V was clipped by 1 base and J by 2 bases, with 9 bases between them. CDR3 nucleotide sequence: TGTGCCAGCAGCTTAGGGCGGGCGCCTGGGGCCAACGTCCTGACTTTC. This gives the protein CASSLGRAPGANVLTF. Drawing the rest from reference TRBV7-6 and TRBJ2-6, the complete variable domain is GAGVSQSPRYKVTKRGQDVALRCDPISGHVSLYWYRQALGQGPEFLTYFNYEAQQDKSGLPNDRFSAERPEGSISTLTIQRTEQRDSAMYRCASSLGRAPGANVLTFGAGSRLTVL.